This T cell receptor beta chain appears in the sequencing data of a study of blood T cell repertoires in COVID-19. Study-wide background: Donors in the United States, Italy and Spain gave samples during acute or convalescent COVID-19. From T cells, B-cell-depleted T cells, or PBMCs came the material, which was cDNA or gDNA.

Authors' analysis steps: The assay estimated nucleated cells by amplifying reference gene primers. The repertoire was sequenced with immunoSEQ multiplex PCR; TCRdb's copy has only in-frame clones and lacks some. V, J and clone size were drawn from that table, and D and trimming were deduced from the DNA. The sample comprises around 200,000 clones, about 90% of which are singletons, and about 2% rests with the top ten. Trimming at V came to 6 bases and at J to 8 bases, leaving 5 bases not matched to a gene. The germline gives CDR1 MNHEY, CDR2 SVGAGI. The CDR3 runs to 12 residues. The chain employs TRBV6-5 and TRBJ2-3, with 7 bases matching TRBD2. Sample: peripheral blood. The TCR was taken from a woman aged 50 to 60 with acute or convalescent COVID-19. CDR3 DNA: TGTGCCAGCAGCCTGGGGAGGGGTACGCAGTATTTT. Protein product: CASSLGRGTQYF.